This T cell receptor (beta chain) was observed in a study of blood T cells in healthy people across ages (dated by TCRdb to 2013 to 2016). Describing the broader study: In model experiments, template switching captured about one uniquely barcoded TCR beta cDNA molecule for every two T cells. To track age-related changes in TCR beta repertoire diversity, the study relied on deep sequencing normalized with unique cDNA molecular identifiers. The donors were divided into four age groups: young (average approximately 17 years), middle-aged (around 37), aged (around 59) and long-lived (about 90). To avoid experimental bias, donors of different ages were spread randomly across the sequencing lanes. For two donors (one aged 18 to 29 and one aged 80 or older), the study analyzed two additional independent replicas of 1 million unique cDNA reads from the same blood draw.

Taken from cysteine to phenylalanine, the CDR3 has 13 residues. Kept here is only the CDR3 DNA, which spans 39 bases and is read in frame from base 1. The germline ends are 6 bases apart after V is trimmed by 0 bases and J by 4 bases. CDR1 SGHTA and CDR2 FQGNSA are derived from the germline V gene. The full study reports these points: Estimates of total diversity based on one million sequenced T cells were considered lower bounds and underestimates. Because the CMV infection status of the donors was unknown, age-related changes in expanded clonotypes may potentially have been confounded. Compared with the aged group, the long-lived group had more naive CD4+ T cells, fewer expanded clones and increased TCR diversity, a pattern suggesting age selection. Bulk unsorted PBMC profiling prevented conclusive comparison of naive and antigen-experienced compartments. The percentage of naive T cells measured by flow cytometry correlated strongly with observed TCR beta diversity. As age increased, observed TCR beta diversity per million T cells dropped in a roughly linear way, and a significant reduction was already evident by age 40.

The roughly 37 donors, aged roughly 6 to 95 years, were systemically healthy Caucasian individuals from Russia. Each donor gave about 9.7 milliliters of peripheral blood, drawn into EDTA-treated Vacutainer tubes. Ficoll-Paque density-gradient centrifugation was used to isolate PBMCs, with at least 6.5 million obtained per sample. Total RNA was extracted from PBMCs with Trizol reagent, with at least 6 micrograms obtained per sample. For every donor, an aliquot of PBMCs went through flow cytometry to measure the percentages of naive CD45RAhigh/CD27high T cells. Remarks on this clonotype: No cognate antigen has been identified for it. No clone much larger than this one lies a single base away; base qualities are absent.

Libraries were constructed by 5' RACE. A second roughly 6 to 12 cycle PCR used a sample-barcoded 5' primer and a J-beta primer mix. A unique molecular identifier was introduced onto each TCR beta cDNA molecule by a template-switch 5' adaptor carrying 12 random nucleotides. Each sample yielded at least 3 million CDR3-containing paired-end reads. The Mint cDNA synthesis kit, primed by a TRBC-specific oligonucleotide, was used to synthesize first-strand cDNA from all RNA. All cDNA was treated with uracil-DNA glycosylase and then went through a first 18-cycle PCR with the universal primers M1SS and BC2_uni_R. The original pipeline was this. For normalization, 1 million high-quality reads were randomly selected from each sample, with every read carrying a distinct molecular identifier. Reads with shared molecular identifiers were discarded instead of being binned into consensus sequences. MiTCR, set to a Q25 quality threshold and the strictest error-elimination algorithm, was used for CDR3 identification, clonotype clustering and error correction. Lower-bound total TCR beta diversity was estimated with a nonparametric unseen species model using Euler transformation. TCRdb reran the public reads through fastp at Q25 and MiXCR, keeping productive beta chains. A single entry per CDR3 protein holds the most common genes and DNA from its merged rows. The V and J calls and clone size come from TCRdb's table, not from the authors' own analysis. The sample yields around 1,800,000 distinct CDR3 sequences; 39% were counted once. Under 30% of the sample comes from the top ten.

The sequencing input was blood. The chain employs TRBV7-2 and TRBJ2-5; there is no confident call for the D gene. This clonotype was obtained from a human donor in good health. CDR3 region: CASSLAHGETQYF. The base sequence is TGTGCCAGCAGCTTAGCCCACGGAGAGACCCAGTACTTC.